This TCR beta chain was captured by sequencing in a study of technical replicates of blood from a few donors. Germline loops: CDR1 WNHNN, CDR2 SYGVQD (reference sequence). The CDR3 consists of 15 residues. V lost 3 bases, J lost 3 bases, and 2 bases stayed unmatched. Sequenced by immunoSEQ multiplex PCR; TCRdb stores in-frame clones only, minus some. The sample has about 70,000 clones, around 97% seen once. Specimen: T cells isolated from PBMCs. The TCR comes from a human donor in good health. The genes are TRBV10-1 and TRBJ2-1; 10 nucleotides line up with TRBD2. CDR3 sequence: CASSESGGDYNEQFF. The CDR3 nucleotides read TGCGCCAGCAGTGAAAGCGGGGGGGACTACAATGAGCAGTTCTTC.